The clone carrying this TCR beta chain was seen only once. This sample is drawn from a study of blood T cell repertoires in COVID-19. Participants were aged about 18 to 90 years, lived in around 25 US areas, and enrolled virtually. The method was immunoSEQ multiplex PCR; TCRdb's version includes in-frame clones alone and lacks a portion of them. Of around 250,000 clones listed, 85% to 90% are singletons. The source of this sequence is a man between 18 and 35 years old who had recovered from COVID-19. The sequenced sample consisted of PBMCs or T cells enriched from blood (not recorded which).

In DNA, the CDR3 is TGTGCCATCAGTGATGACAGCTACGAGCAGTACTTC. Encoded protein: CAISDDSYEQYF. The V gene is TRBV10-3, the J gene TRBJ2-7; a weak D match, TRBD1 (5 bases). V lost 3 bases and J 3 bases, leaving 6 bases between the germline ends. CDR1 and CDR2 (germline): ENHRY, SYGVKD. This CDR3 contains 12 residues.